This TCR beta chain comes out of a study of CD8+CD57+ T cells in acquired aplastic anemia. The overall study: Isolated CD4+ and CD8+ cells, once sorted, yielded DNA averaging roughly 3 ug.

Study results and limitations: Both patients and controls carried the same twenty-nine CD8+ CDR3 sequences.

Germline loops: CDR1 SGDLS, CDR2 YYNGEE. Between the trimmed V and J ends, which lost 0 bases and 6 bases, there was a span of 14 bases. The CDR3 has 15 amino acids. This clonotype occurred many times. The antigen is undetermined. CDR3 and TCR beta VDJ profiling relied on a genomic DNA template. TCRdb passed the reads through MiXCR, listing each CDR3 protein once. The sample lists fewer than 250,000 distinct CDR3 sequences; roughly 56% were seen once. The gene calls are TRBV9 and TRBJ2-3; the D gene could be TRBD1 or TRBD2 (5 bases each). The receptor was isolated from a human donor in good health, serving as a control. The sample comprised sorted CD4+, CD8+, or CD8+CD57+ T cells (not recorded which) from PBMCs. The CDR3 spells CASSVDRGVSDTQYF. The DNA for the CDR3 is TGTGCCAGCAGCGTAGACAGAGGGGTATCGGATACGCAGTATTTT.